This T cell receptor beta chain derives from a study of spatial heterogeneity in lung cancer. Looking at the study overall: After resection, follow-up PBMC samples were sequenced when available, at a median of about 2 years later.

In this sample, this clonotype turned up many times. The V gene end was trimmed by 4 bases and the J gene end by 2 bases; junction bases not matched to a gene: 6. Germline values: CDR1 SGHVS, CDR2 FQNEAQ. CDR3 length: 15 amino acids. One entry per CDR3 protein, called by TCRdb with MiXCR from the 5' RACE reads. Of some 30,000 distinct CDR3 sequences detected, about 10% appear once; the ten largest clones hold roughly 30%. Noted time point: blood at routine non-recurrence follow-up after resection. Sample: PBMCs, taken at follow-up. The gene calls are TRBV7-8 and TRBJ2-3; 7 bases match TRBD1. This clonotype was sampled from a female donor with early-stage non-small cell lung cancer. The CDR3 DNA is TGTGCCAGCAGCTCCCAGACAGGGTTCACAGATACGCAGTATTTT. It codes for CASSSQTGFTDTQYF. The variable domain in full, with the rest retrieved from reference TRBV7-8 and TRBJ2-3, is GAGVSQSPRYKVAKRGQDVALRCDPISGHVSLFWYQQALGQGPEFLTYFQNEAQLDKSGLPSDRFFAERPEGSVSTLKIQRTQQEDSAVYLCASSSQTGFTDTQYFGPGTRLTVL.